This passage covers 24 T cell receptor beta chains from one sample sequenced in a study of blood T cell repertoires in COVID-19. Produced via immunoSEQ multiplex PCR; TCRdb's table is partial and in-frame only. Found here are hundreds of thousands of clones, approximately 86% of them singletons; the top ten hold about 3%. The sequenced sample was peripheral blood. The receptors were sampled from a man in his 60s with acute or convalescent COVID-19.

The count of this clone is one. The genes are TRBV15 and TRBJ2-7; 11 bases line up with TRBD1. The CDR3 extends over 12 amino acids. Germline CDR1 is LNHNV and CDR2 is YYDKDF (reference sequence). V gave up 5 bases and J gave up 12 bases; unmatched junction bases: 6. CDR3 sequence reads: CATSGRTGGPYF. As DNA, the CDR3 is TGTGCCACCAGCGGCCGGACAGGGGGCCCGTACTTC.

The J gene is TRBJ2-7, the V gene TRBV4-3; perhaps TRBD2 as D (5 bases). The CDR3 has 14 amino acids. V was trimmed by 0 bases and J by 4 bases, leaving 10 bases between them. Germline CDR1 and CDR2: LGHNA and YSLEER. The CDR3 DNA sequence: TGCGCCAGCAGCCAAGATCGTGGCGGGTACGAGCAGTACTTC. It specifies CASSQDRGGYEQYF.

The genes are TRBV29-1 and TRBJ2-7; 8 bases are a match to TRBD1. This CDR3 is 15 amino acids long. The V gene's germline CDR1 is SQVTM and CDR2 ANQGSEA. The trim removed 6 bases at V and 6 bases at J, leaving 16 bases unmatched. CDR3 in amino acids: CSVEGVGDRRSEQYF. The DNA for the CDR3 is TGCAGCGTAGAGGGTGTGGGGGACAGGAGGAGCGAGCAGTACTTC.

The chain carries TRBV7-3 and TRBJ2-1; a weak D match, TRBD1 (6 bases). Germline CDR1 reads SGHTA; CDR2 reads FQGTGA. Trimming removed 2 bases from V and 4 bases from J, with 9 bases in between. The CDR3 length is 14 residues. CDR3 sequence (DNA): TGTGCCAGCAGCTTATTGCAGGGGTACAATGAGCAGTTCTTC. It codes for CASSLLQGYNEQFF.

The chain uses TRBV6-6 and TRBJ2-6; D is undetermined. This CDR3 spans 16 amino acids. The V end lost 5 bases, the J end lost 4 bases, and 15 bases lay between the germline ends. Per germline, CDR1 MNHNY and CDR2 SVGAGI (reference sequence). The CDR3 sequence: CASSLSTRVGANVLTF. For the CDR3, the DNA is TGTGCCAGCAGTCTCTCTACACGGGTCGGGGCCAACGTCCTGACTTTC.

The rearrangement links TRBV11-3 to TRBJ1-1, with no clear D. V was shortened by 0 bases and J by 5 bases, with 7 bases between the two germline ends. CDR1 is SGHNT, CDR2 YENEEA, per germline. The CDR3 covers 13 residues. The CDR3 protein is CASSLDARTEAFF. DNA of the CDR3: TGTGCCAGCAGCTTAGATGCGAGAACTGAAGCTTTCTTT.

The chain is built from TRBV18 and TRBJ2-2, with D perhaps TRBD1 (6 bases). Trimming shortened V by 2 bases and J by 5 bases, and 18 bases separated the two germline ends. CDR1 KGHSH and CDR2 LQKENI come from the germline V gene. The CDR3 totals 17 residues. The CDR3 sequence is CASSPSFAQGRTGELFF. As DNA, the CDR3 is TGTGCCAGCTCACCATCTTTTGCCCAGGGGCGGACCGGGGAGCTGTTTTTT. The full variable domain, rest sourced from reference TRBV18 and TRBJ2-2, is NAGVMQNPRHLVRRRGQEARLRCSPMKGHSHVYWYRQLPEEGLKFMVYLQKENIIDESGMPKERFSAEFPKEGPSILRIQQVVRGDSAAYFCASSPSFAQGRTGELFFGEGSRLTVL.

V and J are TRBV28 and TRBJ2-7; 8 bases fit TRBD1. With V trimmed by 2 bases and J by 3 bases, 0 bases remained unmatched. Per the germline V gene, CDR1 is MDHEN and CDR2 is SYDVKM. This CDR3 region has 13 residues. The CDR3 coding sequence is TGTGCCAGCAGTTTAGACAGGGGCTACGAGCAGTACTTC. Translating gives CASSLDRGYEQYF.

The CDR3 sequence: CAWSVRRDINEQFF. The CDR3 DNA reads TGTGCCTGGAGTGTACGCAGGGATATCAATGAGCAGTTCTTC. V and J are TRBV30 and TRBJ2-1; TRBD1 is a possible D gene (5 bases). The CDR3 runs to 14 residues. Trimming took off 0 bases at V and 6 bases at J, with 12 bases between the two ends. CDR1 is GTSNPN, CDR2 SVGIG, per germline (reference sequence).

This clone was picked up a small number of times. The chain links TRBV6-5 to TRBJ2-7; TRBD1 is a possible D gene (5 bases). This CDR3 spans 13 amino acids. Per the germline V gene, CDR1 is MNHEY and CDR2 is SVGAGI. Trimming left V 5 bases short and J 2 bases short, with 10 bases between. Here the CDR3 DNA reads TGTGCCAGCAGTCGAAGGGGCCCCTACGAGCAGTACTTC. It translates to CASSRRGPYEQYF.

The J gene is TRBJ1-5, the V gene TRBV4-1; weak D call: TRBD1 (5 bases). The CDR3 totals 17 residues. Germline V gene lookup returns CDR1 MGHRA and CDR2 YSYEKL. Trimming pared 1 base from V and 2 bases from J, leaving 15 bases between. The DNA for the CDR3 is TGCGCCAGCAGCCAAGGCCCCCTCCGGGGGGGCAATCAGCCCCAGCATTTT. Amino acids: CASSQGPLRGGNQPQHF.

The chain recombines TRBV11-2 with TRBJ2-5, with 10 bases identical to TRBD2. The CDR3 is made up of 19 amino acids. Germline V gives CDR1 SGHAT, CDR2 FQNNGV. Germline trimming cut 8 bases from V and 3 bases from J; bases unmatched to any gene: 21. The CDR3 is CASRGRGSPTSGVEETQYF. The DNA of the CDR3 is TGTGCCAGCCGCGGAAGGGGGTCTCCTACTAGCGGGGTCGAAGAGACCCAGTACTTC.

The chain uses TRBV20-1 and TRBJ2-3; D gene uncertain. CDR1 is DFQATT, CDR2 SNEGSKA, per germline (reference sequence). Deletions cut 3 bases from V and 0 bases from J, with 7 bases between. This CDR3 spans 13 amino acids. The CDR3 here is CSASKLSTDTQYF. In nucleotides, the CDR3 is TGCAGTGCTAGTAAGCTAAGCACAGATACGCAGTATTTT.

This clone was seen ten or more times. The chain couples TRBV28 to TRBJ2-4; TRBD2 matches at 11 bases. Losses at the gene ends were 6 bases for V and 3 bases for J; bases not matched to a gene: 19. CDR1 and CDR2 (germline): MDHEN, SYDVKM. The CDR3 sequence is 20 residues long. CDR3 amino acids: CASSPFSGLAGPRGKNIQYF. The CDR3, as DNA: TGTGCCAGCAGCCCATTTTCAGGACTAGCGGGCCCCCGGGGCAAAAACATTCAGTACTTC.

This clone was seen just once. The chain joins TRBV11-2 to TRBJ2-7; 9 bases agree with TRBD1. The V and J ends lost 5 bases and 3 bases, in that order; junction bases with no gene match: 8. The CDR3 loop spans 15 amino acids. CDR1 is SGHAT, CDR2 FQNNGV, per germline. In nucleotides, the CDR3 is TGTGCCAGCAGCCCCCCGGGACAGGGTAACTACGAGCAGTACTTC. It specifies CASSPPGQGNYEQYF.

The chain carries TRBV7-7 and TRBJ2-3; D uncertain. The CDR3 is made up of 16 amino acids. Germline CDR1 is SSHAT and CDR2 is FNYEAQ (reference sequence). V was shortened by 1 base and J by 1 base, with 12 bases between the two germline ends. This CDR3 is CASSLGEAYGTDTQYF. CDR3 bases: TGTGCCAGCAGCTTAGGCGAGGCTTATGGCACAGATACGCAGTATTTT.

This chain connects TRBV6-5 to TRBJ1-4; TRBD1 aligns across 9 bases. CDR1 and CDR2 from the germline V gene are MNHEY and SVGAGI. Trimming removed 5 bases from V and 5 bases from J; junction bases left unmatched: 3. CDR3 size: 14 residues. This CDR3 reads CASSTGTGNEKLFF. CDR3 in DNA: TGTGCCAGCAGTACCGGGACAGGGAATGAAAAACTGTTTTTT.

Remarks on this clone: Different DNA sequences within this sample yield the same CDR3. The CDR3 bases are TGTGCCAGCAGTCCCGAAGAGACCCAGTACTTC. Translating gives CASSPEETQYF. V usage is TRBV12-3 or TRBV12-4 and J usage is TRBJ2-5, with D uncertain. The CDR3 consists of 11 residues. The V and J ends lost 5 bases and 3 bases respectively, with 4 bases between them.

V usage is TRBV30 and J usage is TRBJ1-2; 7 nucleotides agree with TRBD1. There are 16 residues in the CDR3. Germline V gene data show CDR1 as GTSNPN and CDR2 as SVGIG (reference sequence). J lost 2 bases, V lost 1 base, and 10 bases had no gene match. CDR3 region: CAWSGFAQGDNYGYTF. DNA for the CDR3: TGTGCCTGGAGTGGCTTTGCCCAGGGGGACAACTATGGCTACACCTTC.

CDR3 loop: CASSPPGQGAGGYTF. The CDR3 DNA reads as TGTGCCAGCAGCCCACCGGGACAGGGGGCAGGTGGCTACACCTTC. J is TRBJ1-2 and V is TRBV5-6; 12 bases match TRBD1. The V gene end was trimmed by 4 bases and the J gene end by 7 bases; junction bases not matched to a gene: 8. Germline CDR1 SGHDT, CDR2 YYEEEE. This CDR3 spans 15 amino acids.

This chain joins TRBV14 and TRBJ2-2; 9 bases match TRBD2. Per the germline V gene, CDR1 is SGHDN and CDR2 is FVKESK. V gave up 8 bases and J gave up 0 bases; unmatched junction bases: 1. This CDR3 contains 14 residues. The CDR3 loop reads CASLAGSNTGELFF. The DNA for the CDR3 is TGTGCCAGCCTAGCGGGGTCGAACACCGGGGAGCTGTTTTTT.

This chain connects TRBV5-4 to TRBJ2-5, with 7 positions matching TRBD2. V was pared by 4 bases and J by 2 bases, with 11 bases of the junction left unmatched. The CDR3 extends over 16 amino acids. Per germline, CDR1 SGHNT and CDR2 YYREEE (reference sequence). Written as DNA, the CDR3 is TGTGCCAGCAGCGGGCCCCCTGGGGGGGTACAAGAGACCCAGTACTTC. Encoded protein: CASSGPPGGVQETQYF.

The chain joins TRBV6-6 to TRBJ1-3; 9 bases match TRBD1. The CDR3 consists of 16 residues. Trimming removed 5 bases from V and 0 bases from J; junction bases left unmatched: 5. Per germline, CDR1 MNHNY and CDR2 SVGAGI (reference sequence). CDR3 region: CASSVGQGNSGNTIYF. The CDR3 DNA reads as TGTGCCAGCAGTGTAGGACAGGGGAACTCTGGAAACACCATATATTTT.

The CDR3 loop is CASSLRPGGAQMIGYTF. CDR3 bases: TGTGCCAGCAGCTTACGCCCGGGGGGGGCGCAGATGATTGGCTACACCTTC. The chain recombines TRBV7-8 with TRBJ1-2; D might be TRBD1 (6 bases). The V gene lost 2 bases and the J gene lost 7 bases, with 23 bases spanning the gap. CDR3 length: 17 residues. Germline V gene data show CDR1 as SGHVS and CDR2 as FQNEAQ. The full variable domain, with the rest looked up from reference TRBV7-8 and TRBJ1-2, is GAGVSQSPRYKVAKRGQDVALRCDPISGHVSLFWYQQALGQGPEFLTYFQNEAQLDKSGLPSDRFFAERPEGSVSTLKIQRTQQEDSAVYLCASSLRPGGAQMIGYTFGSGTRLTVV.